This T cell receptor (beta chain) appears in the sequencing data of a study of chemoradiotherapy in HPV16-positive cancers. Samples were taken several times over chemoradiotherapy. The CDR3 is made up of 15 amino acids. Germline V gives CDR1 SGDLS, CDR2 YYNGEE. V lost 6 bases, J lost 0 bases, and 16 bases lay in between. This table comes from immunoSEQ multiplex PCR, and its TCRdb copy is limited to in-frame clones, with some not included. The data show some 14,000 clones, approximately 91% seen once. This chain connects TRBV9 to TRBJ2-7; weak D call: TRBD1 (6 bases). Sequenced material: blood, taken from a patient who underwent chemoradiotherapy. This clonotype was sampled from a human donor with HPV-associated anogenital cancer. This CDR3 is CASTRGPLSSYEQYF. Here the CDR3 DNA reads TGTGCCAGCACCAGGGGTCCCCTTAGCTCCTACGAGCAGTACTTC.